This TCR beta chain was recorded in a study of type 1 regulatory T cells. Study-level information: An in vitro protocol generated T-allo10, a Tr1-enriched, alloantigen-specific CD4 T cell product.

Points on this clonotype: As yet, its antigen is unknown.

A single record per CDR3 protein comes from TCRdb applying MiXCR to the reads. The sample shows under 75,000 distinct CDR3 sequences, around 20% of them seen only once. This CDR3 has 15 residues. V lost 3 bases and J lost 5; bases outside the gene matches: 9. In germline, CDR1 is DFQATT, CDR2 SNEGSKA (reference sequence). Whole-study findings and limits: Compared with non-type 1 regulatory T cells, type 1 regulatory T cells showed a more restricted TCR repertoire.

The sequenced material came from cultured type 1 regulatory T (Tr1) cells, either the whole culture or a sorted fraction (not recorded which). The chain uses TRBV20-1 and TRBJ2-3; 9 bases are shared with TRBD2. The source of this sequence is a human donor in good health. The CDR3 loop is CSARGREGLGDTQYF. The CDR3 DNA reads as TGCAGTGCTAGGGGGCGGGAGGGCCTCGGAGATACGCAGTATTTT.